This T cell receptor beta chain is drawn from a study of blood T cell repertoires in COVID-19. Using immunoSEQ multiplex PCR, the repertoire was profiled, and TCRdb retains in-frame clones only, with some absent. Among tens of thousands of clones listed, 85% were seen once. This CDR3 has 13 amino acids. V gave up 5 bases and J gave up 1 base, with 8 bases separating them. The germline CDR1 and CDR2 sequences are PRHDT and FYEKMQ (reference sequence). The chain couples TRBV13 to TRBJ1-1; weak D call: TRBD1 (6 bases). Source material: peripheral blood. This TCR derives from a human donor in a cohort sampled during active COVID-19. This CDR3 is CASSRRGNTEAFF. The CDR3 DNA reads as TGTGCCAGCAGCCGCAGGGGGAACACTGAAGCTTTCTTT. Using reference TRBV13 and TRBJ1-1 for the parts outside the CDR3, the full variable domain is AAGVIQSPRHLIKEKRETATLKCYPIPRHDTVYWYQQGPGQDPQFLISFYEKMQSDKGSIPDRFSAQQFSDYHSELNMSSLELGDSALYFCASSRRGNTEAFFGQGTRLTVV.